The clone carrying this T cell receptor (beta chain) has only a few counts. The antigen remains unidentified. A second PCR, run for about 6 to 11 cycles, used a sample-barcoded 5' primer plus a J-beta primer mix. Every cDNA molecule carried a tag from a template-switch adaptor bearing 12 random nucleotides. One entry per CDR3 protein results from TCRdb running MiXCR on the 5' RACE reads. The sample holds roughly 680,000 distinct CDR3 sequences; around 21% are singletons and the top ten take 3.6%. Germline CDR1 is MNHEY and CDR2 is SVGEGT. This CDR3 is built from 18 residues. Trimming removed 6 bases from V and 0 bases from J; junction bases left unmatched: 11. These data come from a study of blood T cells in healthy people across ages. Regarding the study as a whole: Per million T cells, the diversity of TCR beta decreased roughly linearly as age advanced.

Sample: blood. The rearrangement joins TRBV6-2 or TRBV6-3 to TRBJ2-4; 10 bases map to TRBD2. The TCR comes from a man between 65 and 85 years old in good health. The DNA of the CDR3 is TGTGCCAGCAGACCGGGACTAGCGTTTTCGTTAGCCAAAAACATTCAGTACTTC. Its translation: CASRPGLAFSLAKNIQYF.